This T cell receptor (beta chain) derives from a study of OX40 agonist ivuxolimab in advanced cancers. TCRdb keeps only in-frame clones here, not all; method: immunoSEQ multiplex PCR. The sample lists over 30,000 clones, 65% to 85% occurring once. Specimen: CD4+ or CD8+ T cells sorted from blood, collected in a trial of the OX40 agonist ivuxolimab. The sequence derives from an adult with an advanced solid tumor such as melanoma, head and neck, liver or kidney cancer.

CDR3 sequence reads: CASSPTGGRQPQHF. The CDR3 bases are TGTGCCAGCAGTCCGACAGGGGGGCGTCAGCCCCAGCATTTT. The rearrangement links TRBV2 to TRBJ1-5, with 9 bases matching TRBD1. CDR1 is SNHLY, CDR2 FYNNEI, per germline. The length of the CDR3 is 14 residues. The V gene end was trimmed by 5 bases and the J gene end by 6 bases; junction bases not matched to a gene: 5.